The rows below give T cell receptor beta chains drawn from one sample of a study of cytomegalovirus exposure and HLA in healthy donors. Data came from immunoSEQ multiplex PCR; TCRdb stores just in-frame clones and leaves some out. The sample lists tens of thousands of clones, roughly 76% seen once, with 1.9% in the top ten. The sample taken for sequencing was PBMCs. Every receptor here comes from a woman younger than 45 in good health and CMV-seronegative. CDR3s include the opening cysteine and the closing phenylalanine or tryptophan. A D gene is named only where the DNA matches it firmly. The size field is filled for only some rows; it gives once, few, many or a size class.

V gene	D gene	clone size	J gene	CDR3 DNA	CDR3 protein
TRBV6-1	-	-	TRBJ2-3	TGTGCCTCAGGCGGGGCGGGAGATACGCAGTATTTT	CASGGAGDTQYF
TRBV7-7	-	-	TRBJ2-7	TGTGCTAGCAGCTTAGCGCGGCACGAGCAGTACTTC	CASSLARHEQYF
TRBV15	-	-	TRBJ2-7	TGTGCCACCAGCAGAGATAGGGGGACGGTTTCCTACGAGCAGTACTTC	CATSRDRGTVSYEQYF
TRBV28	TRBD1	once	TRBJ2-7	TGTGCCAGCAGTTTCCCAGGGGGCAAAGGTGTGGAGCAGTACTTC	CASSFPGGKGVEQYF
TRBV5-1	TRBD1	-	TRBJ1-5	TGCGCCAGCAGCTTGTCCGGGACAGAGAGCAATCAGCCCCAGCATTTT	CASSLSGTESNQPQHF
TRBV28	-	-	TRBJ1-5	TGTGCCAGCAGTTTGGGTACAGGGAACCAGCCCCAGCATTTT	CASSLGTGNQPQHF
TRBV7-2	TRBD1	few	TRBJ2-5	TGTGCCAGCAGCTTAACAGGGGGCAAGACCCAGTACTTC	CASSLTGGKTQYF
TRBV6-6	-	-	TRBJ2-7	TGTGCCAGCAGCCCCCTTGGGGGGGCAACCTACGAGCAGTACTTC	CASSPLGGATYEQYF
TRBV5-6	TRBD2	-	TRBJ2-5	TGTGCCAGCAGCCTAGTAGCGGGAGCGACACAAGAGACCCAGTACTTC	CASSLVAGATQETQYF
TRBV2	TRBD2	-	TRBJ2-4	TGTGCCAGCAGGCGGACTAGCGGGAGCACACTAGCCAAAAACATTCAGTACTTC	CASRRTSGSTLAKNIQYF
TRBV30	-	-	TRBJ2-5	TGTGCCTGGGCACCGGACTCCCTGGGAGAGACCCAGTACTTC	CAWAPDSLGETQYF
TRBV19	TRBD2	-	TRBJ2-7	TGTGCCAGTAGTTCCCGCCTCAGTAGCGGGAGGGCCCGCTACGAGCAGTACTTC	CASSSRLSSGRARYEQYF
TRBV7-3	-	-	TRBJ2-3	TGTGCCAGCAGCTTAGGAGACAGTACTACGCAGTATTTT	CASSLGDSTTQYF
TRBV5-1	TRBD1	-	TRBJ1-5	TGCGCCAGCAGCCTTCGACAGGGAGATCAGCCCCAGCATTTT	CASSLRQGDQPQHF
TRBV5-1	-	-	TRBJ1-4	TGCGCCAGCAGCTTGAGTCAGGGGCAGACAACTAATGAAAAACTGTTTTTT	CASSLSQGQTTNEKLFF
TRBV15	TRBD1	-	TRBJ1-1	TGTGCCACCAGCAGAGAGACAGGGCCCCTGAACACTGAAGCTTTCTTT	CATSRETGPLNTEAFF
TRBV11-1	-	-	TRBJ1-1	TGTGCCAGCAGCTTAGAGAGGGTCACTGAAGCTTTCTTT	CASSLERVTEAFF
TRBV6-5	TRBD2	few	TRBJ2-7	TGTGCCAGCAGTATCGGGACTATGGGGAACGAGCAGTACTTC	CASSIGTMGNEQYF
TRBV6-5	TRBD1	-	TRBJ2-2	TGTGCCAGCAGTTACGGGACAGCGAACACCGGGGAGCTGTTTTTT	CASSYGTANTGELFF
TRBV7-9	-	-	TRBJ2-1	TGTGCCAGCAGCCTGGTGGCGGGGCACTACAATGAGCAGTTCTTC	CASSLVAGHYNEQFF
TRBV19	-	-	TRBJ1-5	TGTGCCAGTAGTATAGTGAGCGGGGGCGAGAGCAATCAGCCCCAGCATTTT	CASSIVSGGESNQPQHF
TRBV7-9	TRBD1	-	TRBJ1-2	TGTGCCAGCAGCTTAGCTCAGCAGGGGGCGAGCTACACCTTC	CASSLAQQGASYTF
TRBV7-9	-	-	TRBJ2-1	TGTGCCAGCAGCCCACCCGGGTTGGCCTACAATGAGCAGTTCTTC	CASSPPGLAYNEQFF
TRBV6-4	-	-	TRBJ1-1	TGTGCCAGCAGTCCAGGAGGGACGCAGGCTGAAGCTTTCTTT	CASSPGGTQAEAFF
TRBV4-1	TRBD1	-	TRBJ2-7	TGCGCCAGCAGCCAAGGCCCCGGGACAGAAGCCTACGAGCAGTACTTC	CASSQGPGTEAYEQYF
TRBV19	-	-	TRBJ2-3	TGTGCCAGTAGTATAGAGACAGGTGCGCAGTATTTT	CASSIETGAQYF
TRBV27	-	-	TRBJ1-1	TGTGCCAGCAGTTTGATGTGGTTCACCCGGGGCACTGAAGCTTTCTTT	CASSLMWFTRGTEAFF
TRBV5-4	TRBD1	-	TRBJ2-7	TGTGCCAGCAGCTTGGGGACAGGGGACCACGAGCAGTACTTC	CASSLGTGDHEQYF
TRBV7-9	-	-	TRBJ1-5	TGTTCCAGCAGCTTACAGTACAGGGTAAGCAATCAGCCCCAGCATTTT	CSSSLQYRVSNQPQHF
TRBV11-2	-	-	TRBJ2-7	TGTGCCAGCAGCTTAACCCCCGGGGGCTACGAGCAGTACTTC	CASSLTPGGYEQYF
TRBV5-1	TRBD1	-	TRBJ2-2	TGCGCCAGCAGCCAGCGGACAGGGAACACCGGGGAGCTGTTTTTT	CASSQRTGNTGELFF
TRBV4-2	-	-	TRBJ1-5	TGTGCCAGCAGCCAAGATGGGGCCGCGGGGCTTCAGCCCCAGCATTTT	CASSQDGAAGLQPQHF
TRBV18	-	-	TRBJ2-6	TGTGCCAGCTCACCAATTCCGGGGATTATCCCTGGGGCCAACGTCCTGACTTTC	CASSPIPGIIPGANVLTF
TRBV5-1	-	-	TRBJ1-2	TGCGCCAGCAGCGCGGCGGGGCATGACTATGGCTACACCTTC	CASSAAGHDYGYTF
TRBV19	-	-	TRBJ1-5	TGTGCCAGCACCCCCCCGACAGGTCCGGGGAGCAATCAGCCCCAGCATTTT	CASTPPTGPGSNQPQHF
TRBV9	-	few	TRBJ2-6	TGTGCCAGCAGCTCCCCGACAGGCGTCCTCTCTGGGGCCAACGTCCTGACTTTC	CASSSPTGVLSGANVLTF
TRBV18	TRBD2	few	TRBJ2-5	TGTGCCAGCTCACCAGGGGGACTAGCGAGGGAGACCCAGTACTTC	CASSPGGLARETQYF
TRBV4-3	TRBD2	few	TRBJ2-1	TGCGCCAGCAGCCAAGGGACTAGCTACAATGAGCAGTTCTTC	CASSQGTSYNEQFF
TRBV11-2	TRBD2	-	TRBJ2-1	TGTGCCAGCAGCCAAGTTGGATGGGCGGGAGGGCCCTACAATGAGCAGTTCTTC	CASSQVGWAGGPYNEQFF
TRBV12-5	TRBD2	-	TRBJ2-1	TGTGCTAGTGGTTTGGTACTTACTAGCGGGAGGAGACTTACAGAGGAGCAGTTCTTC	CASGLVLTSGRRLTEEQFF
TRBV6-1	-	-	TRBJ2-7	TGTGCCAGCAGTGAAGGTAACGAGCAGTACTTC	CASSEGNEQYF
TRBV7-2	TRBD1	-	TRBJ2-5	TGTGCCAGCAGCCGGACAGGGGCAGGGGAGACCCAGTACTTC	CASSRTGAGETQYF
TRBV19	-	-	TRBJ1-1	TGTGCCAGTAGTATATCCAGGGTAAGGGCTGAAGCTTTCTTT	CASSISRVRAEAFF
TRBV7-2	TRBD1	-	TRBJ1-4	TGTGCCAGCAGCTTCGGACAGGGGGTTAGACTGTTTTTT	CASSFGQGVRLFF
TRBV4-1	TRBD1	-	TRBJ2-5	TGCGCCAGCAGCCTGGACAGGGGGCGAGAGACCCAGTACTTC	CASSLDRGRETQYF
TRBV29-1	-	-	TRBJ2-5	TGCAGCGTTGGCGGGGTAGGAGAGACCCAGTACTTC	CSVGGVGETQYF
TRBV5-1	-	-	TRBJ2-5	TGCGCCAGCAGCTCCCTTGCTATCCCCCAAGAGACCCAGTACTTC	CASSSLAIPQETQYF
TRBV5-4	-	few	TRBJ1-4	TGTGCCAGCAGCTCGGAAGAGGCCGCAACTAATGAAAAACTGTTTTTT	CASSSEEAATNEKLFF
TRBV7-9	TRBD1	-	TRBJ1-1	TGTTCCAGCAGCTTAGGGACAGGGTTGAACACTGAAGCTTTCTTT	CSSSLGTGLNTEAFF
TRBV19	TRBD1	few	TRBJ2-3	TGTGCCAGTAGTGCAAGGGACAGGGTTACAGATACGCAGTATTTT	CASSARDRVTDTQYF
TRBV5-1	TRBD2	-	TRBJ2-7	TGCGCCAGCAGCCTACGACTAGCGGGAGAAGCCGAGCAGTACTTC	CASSLRLAGEAEQYF
TRBV27	-	-	TRBJ2-7	TGTGCCAGCAGCCCAGGGACATTACTTTCCTACGAGCAGTACTTC	CASSPGTLLSYEQYF
TRBV19	-	once	TRBJ1-1	TGTGCCAGTAGTATACAGGGGAGTGTACCTGAAGCTTTCTTT	CASSIQGSVPEAFF
TRBV6-1	TRBD1	-	TRBJ1-4	TGTGCCAGCAGTACGGACAGGGTAGGGGAAAAACTGTTTTTT	CASSTDRVGEKLFF
TRBV2	-	-	TRBJ2-5	TGTGCCAGCACCAAGAGGCGGAGTGAGGAGACCCAGTACTTC	CASTKRRSEETQYF